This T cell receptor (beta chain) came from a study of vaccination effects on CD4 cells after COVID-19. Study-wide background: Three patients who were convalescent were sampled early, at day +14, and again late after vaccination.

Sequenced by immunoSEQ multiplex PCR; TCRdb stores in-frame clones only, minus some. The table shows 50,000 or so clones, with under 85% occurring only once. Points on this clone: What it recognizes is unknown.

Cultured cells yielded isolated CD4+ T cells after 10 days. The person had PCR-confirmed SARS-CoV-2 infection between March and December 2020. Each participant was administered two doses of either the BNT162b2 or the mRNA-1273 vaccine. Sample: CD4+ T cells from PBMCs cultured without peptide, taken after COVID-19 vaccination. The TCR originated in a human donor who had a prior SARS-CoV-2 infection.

For the CDR3, the DNA is TGTGCCAGCAGCTTAGAAAGGGGACTAGCGGGGGGTGAGACCCAGTACTTC. Its protein is CASSLERGLAGGETQYF. This chain uses TRBV7-2 with TRBJ2-5; 15 bases map to TRBD2. The CDR3 contains 17 residues. With 1 base clipped from V and 5 bases from J, the junction kept 5 bases outside the gene matches. Germline assignment: CDR1 SGHTA and CDR2 FQGNSA.